The rows below give T cell receptor beta chains drawn from one sample of a study of CXCR3-negative and CXCR3-positive naive CD8 T cells. TCRdb re-called the 5' RACE reads and catalogs CDR3 proteins one per entry, DNA excluded. Here the sample table reports about 57,000 distinct CDR3 sequences. The sample was memory CD8+ T cells from blood. The receptor set was obtained from a human donor in good health. Some clones in this sample may be carry-over from other donors' samples. Both conserved end residues are part of each CDR3. Size is stated for part of the rows, as once, few or many counts, or as a class when the clone is expanded.

clone size: NA
V gene: TRBV4-3
J gene: TRBJ2-3
CDR3 protein: CASSQDPYTGPLPRDTQYF

clone size: NA
V gene: TRBV9
J gene: TRBJ2-2
CDR3 protein: CASSQTGAGAVTGELFF

clone size: NA
V gene: TRBV13
J gene: TRBJ2-5
CDR3 protein: CASSFQTGGETQYF

clone size: NA
V gene: TRBV20-1
J gene: TRBJ2-3
CDR3 protein: CSAPVAGYNPDTQYF

clone size: NA
V gene: TRBV5-1
J gene: TRBJ2-7
CDR3 protein: CASSAGTGAYEQYF

clone size: NA
V gene: TRBV6-6
J gene: TRBJ2-5
CDR3 protein: CASSRTGAQETQYF

clone size: NA
V gene: TRBV29-1
J gene: TRBJ1-2
CDR3 protein: CSAEQGIRGYTF

clone size: NA
V gene: TRBV29-1
J gene: TRBJ1-1
CDR3 protein: CSVELGTEAFF

clone size: NA
V gene: TRBV13
J gene: TRBJ2-3
CDR3 protein: CASSLLAGGGTDTQYF

clone size: NA
V gene: TRBV6-2/TRBV6-3
J gene: TRBJ2-1
CDR3 protein: CASSRLGAGGANEQFF

clone size: NA
V gene: TRBV11-2
J gene: TRBJ2-3
CDR3 protein: CASSTMDRTLTRTQYF

clone size: NA
V gene: TRBV7-9
J gene: TRBJ2-1
CDR3 protein: CASSSGTGGYNEQFF

clone size: NA
V gene: TRBV11-3
J gene: TRBJ2-1
CDR3 protein: CASSSGGRVNEQFF

clone size: NA
V gene: TRBV19
J gene: TRBJ1-1
CDR3 protein: CASSIRDAEAFF

clone size: NA
V gene: TRBV7-6
J gene: TRBJ2-2
CDR3 protein: CASSLDHSGISGELFF

clone size: NA
V gene: TRBV29-1
J gene: TRBJ2-7
CDR3 protein: CSVEFGRRETSSYEQYF

clone size: NA
V gene: TRBV15
J gene: TRBJ2-2
CDR3 protein: CATSRVYDTGELFF

clone size: NA
V gene: TRBV29-1
J gene: TRBJ2-7
CDR3 protein: CSVGDRAYEQYF

clone size: NA
V gene: TRBV10-3
J gene: TRBJ2-1
CDR3 protein: CAISESWDVLF

clone size: NA
V gene: TRBV20-1
J gene: TRBJ1-4
CDR3 protein: CSARGPEEKLFF

clone size: NA
V gene: TRBV7-9
J gene: TRBJ2-5
CDR3 protein: CASSLVGAGETQYF

clone size: NA
V gene: TRBV7-9
J gene: TRBJ2-7
CDR3 protein: CASSSPGHPYEQYF

clone size: NA
V gene: TRBV6-6
J gene: TRBJ2-2
CDR3 protein: CASSYSKGTGELFF

clone size: NA
V gene: TRBV12-3/TRBV12-4
J gene: TRBJ2-3
CDR3 protein: CASSFLASTDTQYF

clone size: NA
V gene: TRBV5-6
J gene: TRBJ2-7
CDR3 protein: CASTLLLGTYEQYF

clone size: NA
V gene: TRBV14
J gene: TRBJ2-1
CDR3 protein: CASSLQRGTSYNEQFF

clone size: NA
V gene: TRBV19
J gene: TRBJ2-7
CDR3 protein: CASSKETKTYEQYF

clone size: large
V gene: TRBV7-3
J gene: TRBJ2-1
CDR3 protein: CASSPSWQSYNEQFF

clone size: NA
V gene: TRBV20-1
J gene: TRBJ1-1
CDR3 protein: CSASPQGAPEAFF

clone size: NA
V gene: TRBV29-1
J gene: TRBJ2-7
CDR3 protein: CSVEPTAQGDYEQYF

clone size: NA
V gene: TRBV28
J gene: TRBJ1-6
CDR3 protein: CASGPVGQGNSPLHF

clone size: NA
V gene: TRBV6-1
J gene: TRBJ2-1
CDR3 protein: CAGSSYNEQFF

clone size: NA
V gene: TRBV7-3
J gene: TRBJ1-4
CDR3 protein: CASSHGTGDKLFF